Sequencing of this TCR beta chain was carried out in a study of T-cell reconstitution after alpha-beta-depleted transplantation in children. The authors prepared the TCRbeta library with unique molecular identifiers. TCRdb ran MiXCR on the PCR reads and lists one entry per CDR3 protein. The table includes about 600,000 distinct CDR3 sequences, 20% to 25% detected once. Notes on the study in general: T-cell counts and diversity at one year post-transplant came mainly from newly produced T cells. Diversity of TCRbeta at day 60 was high in some patients, arising from surviving recipient T cells and thymic progenitors. In patients about two months after transplant, alpha-beta T cells reportedly arose from several hundred expanded graft clones.

This clonotype has a count of ten or more. The antigen remains unidentified. This specimen consisted of PBMCs, mostly from graft donor cells, obtained 360 days after TCRalphabeta/CD19-depleted stem cell transplant. The clonotype originates from a boy in the first two years of life who had a stem cell transplant for acute myeloid leukemia, so the T cells may come from the graft donor.

The CDR3 region is CASSLSQGGRETQYF. As DNA, the CDR3 is TGTGCCAGCAGCTTATCACAGGGAGGGCGAGAGACCCAGTACTTC. The chain recombines TRBV7-7 with TRBJ2-5; D perhaps matches TRBD2 (7 bases). CDR3 length: 15 amino acids. The germline V gene has CDR1 SSHAT and CDR2 FNYEAQ (reference sequence). Trimming shortened V by 2 bases and J by 4 bases, and 14 bases separated the two germline ends. Filled out from reference TRBV7-7 and TRBJ2-5, the complete variable domain reads GAGVSQSPRYKVTKRGQDVTLRCDPISSHATLYWYQQALGQGPEFLTYFNYEAQPDKSGLPSDRFSAERPEGSISTLTIQRTEQRDSAMYRCASSLSQGGRETQYFGPGTRLLVL.